What follows describes a single T cell receptor beta chain. Its specificity is unknown. The source of the sample is a study of Tregs in tolerant kidney transplant recipients. Study-level findings and limits: Nucleotide sequences could not be compared across some patients' samples due to primer changes. Tregs expanded with activated donor B cells seemed most donor-specific. Donor-specific Treg expansion exceeded global Treg expansion in tolerant patients, suggesting antigen drive. The small number of patients limits these findings pending further validation.

The data were produced by immunoSEQ multiplex PCR, yet TCRdb's version contains in-frame clones alone and is incomplete. The profile shows 40,000 to 50,000 clones, over 85% of them singletons. The CDR3 is 13 residues long. Germline-derived CDR1 and CDR2 are SEHNR and FQNEAQ (reference sequence). The V and J ends lost 1 base and 2 bases respectively, with 5 bases between them. The nonmyeloablative bone marrow transplants came from related graft donors, with transient mixed chimerism. Sequencing used CD8+ T cells from blood (PBMCs), obtained 12 months after the transplant. The TCR originated in a human patient who received a combined kidney and bone marrow transplant. Some T cells may be graft donor cells. The chain has TRBV7-9 and TRBJ2-5, with D hard to call. CDR3 region: CASSLVIQETQYF. CDR3 coding DNA: TGTGCCAGCAGCTTAGTAATACAAGAGACCCAGTACTTC.